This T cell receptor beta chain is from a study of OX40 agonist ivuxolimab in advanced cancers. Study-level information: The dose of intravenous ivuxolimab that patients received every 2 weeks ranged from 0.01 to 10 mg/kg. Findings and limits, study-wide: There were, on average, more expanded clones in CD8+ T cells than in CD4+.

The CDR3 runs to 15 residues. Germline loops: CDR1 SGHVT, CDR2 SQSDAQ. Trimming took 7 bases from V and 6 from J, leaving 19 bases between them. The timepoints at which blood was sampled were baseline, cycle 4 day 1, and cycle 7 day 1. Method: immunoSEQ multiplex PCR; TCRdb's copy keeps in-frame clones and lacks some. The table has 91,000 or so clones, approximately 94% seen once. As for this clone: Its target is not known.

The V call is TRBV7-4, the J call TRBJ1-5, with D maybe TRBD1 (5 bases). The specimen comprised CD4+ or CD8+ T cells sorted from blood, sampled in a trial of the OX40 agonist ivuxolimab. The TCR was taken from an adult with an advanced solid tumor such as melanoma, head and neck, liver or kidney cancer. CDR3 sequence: CASTGRAGGFQPQHF. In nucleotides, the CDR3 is TGTGCCAGCACAGGCCGGGCGGGGGGGTTTCAGCCCCAGCATTTT.